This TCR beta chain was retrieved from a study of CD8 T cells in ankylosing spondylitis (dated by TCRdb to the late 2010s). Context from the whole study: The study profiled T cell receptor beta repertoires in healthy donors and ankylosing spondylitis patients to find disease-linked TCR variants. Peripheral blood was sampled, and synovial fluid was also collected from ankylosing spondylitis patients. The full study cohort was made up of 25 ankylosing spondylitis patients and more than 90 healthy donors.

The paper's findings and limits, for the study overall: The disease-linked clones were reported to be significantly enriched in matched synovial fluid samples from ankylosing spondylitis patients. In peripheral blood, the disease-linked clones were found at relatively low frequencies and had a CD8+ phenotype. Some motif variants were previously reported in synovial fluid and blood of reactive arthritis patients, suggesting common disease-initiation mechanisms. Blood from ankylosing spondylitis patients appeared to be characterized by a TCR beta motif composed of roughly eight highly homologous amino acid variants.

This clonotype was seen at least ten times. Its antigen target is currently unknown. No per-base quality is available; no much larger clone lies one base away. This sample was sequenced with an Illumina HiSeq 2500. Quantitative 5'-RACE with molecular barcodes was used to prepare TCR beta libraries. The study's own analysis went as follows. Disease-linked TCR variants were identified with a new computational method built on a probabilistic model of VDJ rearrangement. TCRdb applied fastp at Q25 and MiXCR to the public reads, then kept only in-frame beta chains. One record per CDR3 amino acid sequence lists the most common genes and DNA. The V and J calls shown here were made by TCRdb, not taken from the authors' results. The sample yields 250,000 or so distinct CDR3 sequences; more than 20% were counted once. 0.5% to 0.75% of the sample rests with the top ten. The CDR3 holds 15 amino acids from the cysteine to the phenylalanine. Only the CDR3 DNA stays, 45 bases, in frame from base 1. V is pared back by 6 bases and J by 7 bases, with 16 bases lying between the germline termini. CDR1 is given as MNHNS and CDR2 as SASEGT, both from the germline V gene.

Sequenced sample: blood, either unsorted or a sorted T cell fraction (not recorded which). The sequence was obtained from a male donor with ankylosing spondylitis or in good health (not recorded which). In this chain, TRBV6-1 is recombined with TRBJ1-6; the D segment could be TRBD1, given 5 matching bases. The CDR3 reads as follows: CASRLIRDANSPLHF. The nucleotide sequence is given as TGTGCCAGCAGACTGATCCGGGACGCGAATTCACCCCTCCACTTT.